This T cell receptor beta chain was identified in a study of CD8 T cells in Susac syndrome. Whole-study findings and limits: An acknowledgment was made by the study that its TCR sequencing and HLA analysis involved relatively few individuals.

CDR3 size: 13 residues. The germline CDR1 and CDR2 sequences are LGHDT and YNNKEL (reference sequence). Trimming shortened V by 4 bases and J by 3 bases, and 10 bases separated the two germline ends. Random hexamers were used to reverse transcribe the RNA input (roughly 0.5 to 1 ug). One entry per CDR3 protein results from TCRdb running MiXCR on the immunoSEQ multiplex PCR reads. The sample has under 150,000 distinct CDR3 sequences, around 80% seen once. Regarding this clonotype: Its matching antigen is unknown.

Sequencing input: CD8+ T cells from PBMCs. The genes are TRBV3-1 and TRBJ2-7; no clear D gene. The receptor comes from a human donor with multiple sclerosis. CDR3: CASSPETGYEQYF. The CDR3 nucleotides are TGTGCCAGCAGCCCGGAAACCGGCTACGAGCAGTACTTC.